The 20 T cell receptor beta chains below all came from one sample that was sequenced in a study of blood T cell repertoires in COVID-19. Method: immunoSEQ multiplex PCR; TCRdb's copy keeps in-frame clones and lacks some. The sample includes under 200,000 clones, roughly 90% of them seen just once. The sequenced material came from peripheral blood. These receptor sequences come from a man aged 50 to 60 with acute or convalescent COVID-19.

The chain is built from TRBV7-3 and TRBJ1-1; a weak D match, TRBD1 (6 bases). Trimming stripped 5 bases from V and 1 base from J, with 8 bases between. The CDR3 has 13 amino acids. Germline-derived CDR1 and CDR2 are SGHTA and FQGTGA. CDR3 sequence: CASSRGQNTEAFF. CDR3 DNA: TGTGCCAGCAGCCGGGGACAGAACACTGAAGCTTTCTTT.

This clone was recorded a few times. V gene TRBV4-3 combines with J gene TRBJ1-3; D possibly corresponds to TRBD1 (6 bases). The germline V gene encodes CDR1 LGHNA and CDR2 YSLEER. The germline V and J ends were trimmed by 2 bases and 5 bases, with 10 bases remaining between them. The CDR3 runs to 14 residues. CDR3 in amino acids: CASSQTTGRNTIYF. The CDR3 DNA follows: TGCGCCAGCAGCCAAACAACAGGGAGAAACACCATATATTTT.

The CDR3 DNA is TGTGCCAGCAGCAACGACTTTTCCTCCTACAATGAGCAGTTCTTC. It codes for CASSNDFSSYNEQFF. The chain joins TRBV7-2 to TRBJ2-1, with D unclear. Germline CDR1 and CDR2: SGHTA and FQGNSA. V was cut by 5 bases and J by 0 bases, with 11 bases left in between. The CDR3 covers 15 residues.

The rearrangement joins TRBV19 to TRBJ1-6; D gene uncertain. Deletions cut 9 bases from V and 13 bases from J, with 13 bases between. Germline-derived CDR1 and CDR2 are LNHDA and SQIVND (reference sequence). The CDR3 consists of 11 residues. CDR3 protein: CASKQPSPLHF. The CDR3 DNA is TGTGCCAGCAAACAGCCGTCCCCCCTCCACTTT.

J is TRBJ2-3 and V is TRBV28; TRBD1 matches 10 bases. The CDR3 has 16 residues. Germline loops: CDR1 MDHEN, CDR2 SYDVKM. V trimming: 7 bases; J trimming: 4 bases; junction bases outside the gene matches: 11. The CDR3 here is CASTSRPGQGPDTQYF. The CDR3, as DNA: TGTGCCAGCACCTCAAGACCGGGACAGGGGCCAGATACGCAGTATTTT.

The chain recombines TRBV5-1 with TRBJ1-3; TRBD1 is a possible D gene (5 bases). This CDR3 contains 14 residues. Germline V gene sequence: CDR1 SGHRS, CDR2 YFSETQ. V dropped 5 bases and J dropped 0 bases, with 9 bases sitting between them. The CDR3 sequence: CASSQGGSGNTIYF. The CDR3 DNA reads TGCGCCAGCAGTCAGGGCGGCTCTGGAAACACCATATATTTT.

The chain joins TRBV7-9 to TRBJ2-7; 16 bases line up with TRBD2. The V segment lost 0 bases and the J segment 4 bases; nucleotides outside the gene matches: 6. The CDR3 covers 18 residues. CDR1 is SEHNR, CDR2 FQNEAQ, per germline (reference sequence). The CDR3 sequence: CASSLALGTSGRVYEQYF. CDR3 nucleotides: TGTGCCAGCAGCTTAGCACTTGGGACTAGCGGGAGGGTGTACGAGCAGTACTTC.

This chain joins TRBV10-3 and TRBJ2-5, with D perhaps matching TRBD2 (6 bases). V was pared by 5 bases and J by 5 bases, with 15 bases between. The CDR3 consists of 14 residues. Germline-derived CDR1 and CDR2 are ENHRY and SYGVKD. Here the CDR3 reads CAISNSTGGETQYF. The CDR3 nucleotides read TGTGCCATCAGTAACTCGACTGGAGGGGAGACCCAGTACTTC.

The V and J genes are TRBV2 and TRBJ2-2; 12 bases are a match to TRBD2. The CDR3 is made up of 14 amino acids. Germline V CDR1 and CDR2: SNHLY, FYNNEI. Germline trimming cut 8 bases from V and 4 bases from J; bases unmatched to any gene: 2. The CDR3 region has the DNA TGTGCCAGCGCGGGACTAGCGGGCACCGGGGAGCTGTTTTTT. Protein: CASAGLAGTGELFF.

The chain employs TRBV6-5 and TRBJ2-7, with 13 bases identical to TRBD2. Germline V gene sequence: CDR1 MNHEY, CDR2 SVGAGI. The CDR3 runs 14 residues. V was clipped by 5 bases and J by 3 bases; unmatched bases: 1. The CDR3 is CASSRLAGGYEQYF. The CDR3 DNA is TGTGCCAGCAGTCGACTAGCGGGAGGCTACGAGCAGTACTTC.

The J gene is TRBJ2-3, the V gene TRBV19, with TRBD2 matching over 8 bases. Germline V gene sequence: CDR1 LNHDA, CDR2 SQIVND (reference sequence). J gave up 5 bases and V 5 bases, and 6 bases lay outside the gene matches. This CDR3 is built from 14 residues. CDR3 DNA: TGTGCCAGTAGTGCCCGGGGGGGAAGAGATACGCAGTATTTT. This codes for CASSARGGRDTQYF.

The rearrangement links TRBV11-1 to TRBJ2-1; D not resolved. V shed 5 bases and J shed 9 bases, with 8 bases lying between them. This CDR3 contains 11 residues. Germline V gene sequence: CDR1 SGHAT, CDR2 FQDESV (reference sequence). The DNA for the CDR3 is TGTGCCAGCAGCCCTCAGGTTGAGCAGTTCTTC. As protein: CASSPQVEQFF.

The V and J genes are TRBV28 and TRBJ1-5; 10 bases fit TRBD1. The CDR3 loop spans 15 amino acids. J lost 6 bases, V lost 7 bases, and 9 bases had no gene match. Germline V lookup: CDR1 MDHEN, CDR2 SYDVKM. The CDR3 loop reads CASTTPGQGLQPQHF. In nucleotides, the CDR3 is TGTGCCAGCACCACTCCGGGACAGGGGCTTCAGCCCCAGCATTTT.

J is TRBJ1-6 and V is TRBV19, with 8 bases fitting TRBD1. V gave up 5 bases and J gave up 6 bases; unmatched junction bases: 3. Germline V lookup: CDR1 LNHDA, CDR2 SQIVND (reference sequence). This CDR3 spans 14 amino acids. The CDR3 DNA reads TGTGCCAGTAGTCCGACAGGGGTTAATTCACCCCTCCACTTT. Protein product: CASSPTGVNSPLHF. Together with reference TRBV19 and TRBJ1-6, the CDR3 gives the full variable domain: DGGITQSPKYLFRKEGQNVTLSCEQNLNHDAMYWYRQDPGQGLRLIYYSQIVNDFQKGDIAEGYSVSREKKESFPLTVTSAQKNPTAFYLCASSPTGVNSPLHFGNGTRLTVT.

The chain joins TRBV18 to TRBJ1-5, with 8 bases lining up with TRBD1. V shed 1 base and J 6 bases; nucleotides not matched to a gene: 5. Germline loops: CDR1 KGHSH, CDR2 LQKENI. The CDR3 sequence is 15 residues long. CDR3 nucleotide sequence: TGTGCCAGCTCACCACGACAGGGGATAGGTCAGCCCCAGCATTTT. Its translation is CASSPRQGIGQPQHF.

The CDR3 bases are TGTGCCAGCGCCCACTCGAAGAACACCGGGGAGCTGTTTTTT. Encoded protein: CASAHSKNTGELFF. The chain has TRBV7-3 and TRBJ2-2; no clear D gene. This CDR3 is built from 14 residues. Germline values: CDR1 SGHTA, CDR2 FQGTGA. The V gene lost 8 bases and the J gene lost 1 base, with 11 bases spanning the gap.

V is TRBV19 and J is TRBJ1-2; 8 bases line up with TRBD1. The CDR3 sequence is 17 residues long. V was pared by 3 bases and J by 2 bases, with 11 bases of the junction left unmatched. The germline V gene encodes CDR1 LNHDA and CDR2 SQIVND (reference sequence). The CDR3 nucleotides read TGTGCCAGTAGTATGTTCCCCGGGGACAGGAAAAACTATGGCTACACCTTC. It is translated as CASSMFPGDRKNYGYTF.

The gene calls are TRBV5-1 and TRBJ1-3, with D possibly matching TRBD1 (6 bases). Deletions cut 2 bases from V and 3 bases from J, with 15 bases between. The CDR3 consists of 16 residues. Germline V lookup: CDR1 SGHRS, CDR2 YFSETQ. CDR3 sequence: CASSLEGGLYGNTIYF. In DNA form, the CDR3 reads TGCGCCAGCAGCTTAGAAGGGGGTCTATATGGAAACACCATATATTTT.

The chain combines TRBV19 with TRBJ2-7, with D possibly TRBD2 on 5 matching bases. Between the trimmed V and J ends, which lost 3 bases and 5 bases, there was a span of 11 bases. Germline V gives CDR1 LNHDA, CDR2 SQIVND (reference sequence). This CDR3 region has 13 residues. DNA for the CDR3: TGTGCCAGTAGTATGTCGGGGAAGGACGAGCAGTACTTC. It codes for CASSMSGKDEQYF.

The CDR3 is CASSQERRDQETQYF. DNA for the CDR3: TGCGCCAGCAGCCAAGAACGCAGGGACCAAGAGACCCAGTACTTC. The chain combines TRBV4-1 with TRBJ2-5, with a tentative D call TRBD1 (5 bases). With 0 bases removed from V and 0 bases from J, the gap between germline ends came to 8 bases. The CDR3 totals 15 residues. CDR1 is MGHRA, CDR2 YSYEKL, per germline.